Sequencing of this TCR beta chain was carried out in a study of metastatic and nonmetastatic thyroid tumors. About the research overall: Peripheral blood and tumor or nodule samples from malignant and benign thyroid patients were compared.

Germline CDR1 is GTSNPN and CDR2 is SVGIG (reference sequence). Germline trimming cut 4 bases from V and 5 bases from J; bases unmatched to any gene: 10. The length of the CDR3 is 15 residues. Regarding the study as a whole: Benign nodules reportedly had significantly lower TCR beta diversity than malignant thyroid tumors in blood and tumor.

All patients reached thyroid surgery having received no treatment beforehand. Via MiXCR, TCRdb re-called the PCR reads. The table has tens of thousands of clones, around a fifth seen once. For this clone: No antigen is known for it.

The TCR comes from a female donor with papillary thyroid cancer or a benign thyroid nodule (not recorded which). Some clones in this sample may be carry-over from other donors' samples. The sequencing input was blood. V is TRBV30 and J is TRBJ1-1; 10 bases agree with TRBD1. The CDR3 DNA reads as TGTGCCTGGAATCGCGGGACAGGGGTAGGGACTGAAGCTTTCTTT. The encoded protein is CAWNRGTGVGTEAFF.